A selection of T cell receptor beta chains follows, all from one sample in a study of blood T cells in healthy people across ages. TCRdb redid the calling of the 5' RACE reads with MiXCR, one entry per CDR3 protein. This table holds 450,000 to 650,000 distinct CDR3 sequences, less than 25% found once. The data were also submitted as part of a second study, on T cells of mothers and their children.

Material for sequencing was blood. The receptors were sampled from a boy younger than 18 in good health. CDR3s include the opening cysteine and the closing phenylalanine or tryptophan. A D gene is named only where the DNA matches it firmly. Size is omitted from some rows. Given values are once, few, many or a class for expanded clones.

size: NA; J: TRBJ2-7; D: TRBD2; V: TRBV10-3; CDR3: CAISGPGLGLYEQYF; DNA: TGTGCCATCAGTGGCCCGGGACTAGGGCTATACGAGCAGTACTTC
size: few; J: TRBJ2-3; D: TRBD2; V: TRBV6-4; CDR3: CAGSDSAGGTDTQYF; DNA: TGTGCCGGCAGTGACTCAGCGGGGGGCACAGATACGCAGTATTTT
size: few; J: TRBJ1-4; D: NA; V: TRBV20-1; CDR3: CTTPRGEKLFF; DNA: TGCACCACCCCGAGGGGTGAAAAACTGTTTTTT
size: NA; J: TRBJ2-3; D: NA; V: TRBV4-1; CDR3: CASSHIGSTDTQYF; DNA: TGCGCCAGCAGCCACATCGGGAGCACAGATACGCAGTATTTT
size: many; J: TRBJ2-1; D: TRBD2; V: TRBV4-1; CDR3: CASSHIAGGGNEQFF; DNA: TGCGCCAGCAGCCACATAGCGGGAGGGGGCAATGAGCAGTTCTTC
size: NA; J: TRBJ2-7; D: NA; V: TRBV24-1; CDR3: CATSDLRREDYEQYF; DNA: TGTGCCACCAGTGATTTACGCAGGGAGGACTACGAGCAGTACTTC
size: NA; J: TRBJ2-5; D: NA; V: TRBV29-1; CDR3: CSVEPGGTETQYF; DNA: TGCAGCGTGGAGCCGGGCGGTACCGAGACCCAGTACTTC
size: few; J: TRBJ2-2; D: NA; V: TRBV5-6; CDR3: CASSLPVAQGPGELFF; DNA: TGTGCCAGCAGTCTCCCCGTGGCCCAGGGCCCCGGGGAGCTGTTTTTT
size: few; J: TRBJ2-5; D: TRBD2; V: TRBV20-1; CDR3: CSYRGGPQETQYF; DNA: TGCTCATATCGCGGGGGGCCTCAAGAGACCCAGTACTTC
size: few; J: TRBJ2-5; D: TRBD2; V: TRBV9; CDR3: CASSETSGSQETQYF; DNA: TGTGCCAGCAGCGAGACTAGCGGGAGCCAAGAGACCCAGTACTTC
size: NA; J: TRBJ2-5; D: TRBD2; V: TRBV4-3; CDR3: CASSQDWGPSGGTETQYF; DNA: TGCGCCAGCAGCCAAGATTGGGGGCCTAGCGGGGGAACGGAGACCCAGTACTTC
size: NA; J: TRBJ2-7; D: TRBD1; V: TRBV3-1; CDR3: CASSLWTGDNEQYF; DNA: TGTGCCAGCAGCCTTTGGACAGGGGATAACGAGCAGTACTTC
size: NA; J: TRBJ2-5; D: NA; V: TRBV4-1; CDR3: CASSQDTKTQYF; DNA: TGCGCCAGCAGCCAAGATACGAAGACCCAGTACTTC
size: NA; J: TRBJ2-1; D: TRBD1; V: TRBV20-1; CDR3: CSARGRNRDRGYEQFF; DNA: TGCAGTGCTAGAGGTCGTAACCGGGACAGGGGTTACGAGCAGTTCTTC
size: NA; J: TRBJ2-7; D: TRBD2; V: TRBV6-2/TRBV6-3; CDR3: CASSYFGLAGEEQYF; DNA: TGTGCCAGCAGTTACTTCGGACTAGCGGGAGAAGAGCAGTACTTC
size: few; J: TRBJ2-1; D: TRBD2; V: TRBV6-2/TRBV6-3; CDR3: CASSSSGLAGYEQFF; DNA: TGTGCCAGCAGTTCATCCGGACTAGCGGGGTATGAGCAGTTCTTC
size: NA; J: TRBJ2-7; D: NA; V: TRBV7-9; CDR3: CASTTQTSYEQYF; DNA: TGTGCCAGCACGACCCAGACTTCCTACGAGCAGTACTTC
size: few; J: TRBJ2-1; D: NA; V: TRBV4-3; CDR3: CASSQDLGVDNEQFF; DNA: TGCGCCAGCAGCCAAGATCTTGGGGTGGACAATGAGCAGTTCTTC